This TCR beta chain was recorded in a study of T cell responses to AZD1222 COVID-19 vaccine. Points from the study as a whole: Sampling that yielded the repertoires occurred only after the peak T cell response. Mostly white British, mostly female donors; authors suggested clonal diversity may be underestimated. Rises in breadth and depth of Spike-specific TCRs came after two AZD1222 doses.

Deletions cut 0 bases from V and 1 base from J, with 9 bases between. The V gene's germline CDR1 is LGHDT and CDR2 YNNKEL (reference sequence). The CDR3 is made up of 15 amino acids. The protocol was immunoSEQ multiplex PCR, while the TCRdb copy is restricted to in-frame clones and leaves out a portion. The sample has tens of thousands of clones, nearly 90% seen once. Pooled together were second doses at about 4 or about 12 weeks. For this clone: What it binds is unknown.

The receptor's source is an adult who received the AZD1222 COVID-19 vaccine. The chain is built from TRBV3-1 (or the pseudogene TRBV3-2) and TRBJ1-1; D not certain. The source was peripheral blood, collected 28 days after the second AZD1222 dose. CDR3: CASSQDWSPNTEAFF. As DNA, the CDR3 is TGTGCCAGCAGCCAAGATTGGTCCCCGAACACTGAAGCTTTCTTT.